The sequence of this TCR beta chain was determined in a study of T cells in Graves' hyperthyroidism and ophthalmopathy. Amplified TCR beta CDR3 regions derived from RNA transcripts. A set of HTBI primers served as the primers for a first-round RT-PCR of the TCR CDR3. TCRdb reprocessed the multiplex PCR reads via MiXCR and lists one record per CDR3 protein. The table has about 290,000 distinct CDR3 sequences, roughly 13% seen once; the top ten hold roughly 7.9%. As for this clonotype: A junction boundary mismatches the germline segment, possibly from a read error.

The TCR was taken from a woman between 40 and 55 years old with Graves' hyperthyroidism. What was sequenced was blood.

This CDR3 reads CATPTRNMNTEASF. For the CDR3, the DNA is TGTGCCACCCCAACCAGGAATATGAACACTGAAGCTTCCTTT. This rearrangement joins TRBV19 to TRBJ1-1, with D hard to call. This CDR3 region has 14 residues. Germline CDR1 and CDR2: LNHDA and SQIVND (reference sequence).